This TCR beta chain was recovered during a study of blood T cell repertoires in COVID-19. Across the whole study: Samples taken during acute and convalescent COVID-19 were collected in the United States, Italy and Spain.

After removal of 9 bases from V and 0 bases from J, the junction contained 11 bases not matched to a gene. This CDR3 spans 15 amino acids. Germline V gene sequence: CDR1 SGHRS, CDR2 YFSETQ. Per the original methods: Amplification from reference gene primers served as the basis for estimated nucleated cell counts. Only in-frame clones appear in the TCRdb table, and some are missing; sequencing was by immunoSEQ multiplex PCR. V and J calls plus clone size are reproduced from that table; the DNA served to infer D and trimming. This table holds about 220,000 clones, under 90% found once. This study enrolled people aged about 18 to 90 from around 26 US geographic areas.

What was sequenced was PBMCs or T cells enriched from blood (not recorded which). This receptor was identified in a woman aged 55 to 70 who had recovered from COVID-19. The chain couples TRBV5-1 to TRBJ2-7; 8 nucleotides agree with TRBD2. CDR3 sequence: CATSTGTRDSYEQYF. In DNA, the CDR3 is TGCGCCACCTCGACCGGGACTAGAGACTCCTACGAGCAGTACTTC.